One sample yielded the 7 T cell receptor beta chains listed below, sequenced in a study of human thymus T cells. Sequencing used immunoSEQ multiplex PCR; TCRdb keeps in-frame clones, though not all of them. The repertoire holds some 130,000 clones, with around 94% as singletons. Corrective heart surgery yielded the resections from which the thymus tissue came. The specimen was thymus tissue. The source is a boy in the first two years of life with a congenital heart defect but otherwise immunologically healthy.

This sequence joins TRBV27 and TRBJ2-3; D gene ambiguous. Looked up from germline, CDR1 is MNHEY and CDR2 is SMNVEV (reference sequence). The ends were cut back, 6 bases at V and 4 bases at J, with 8 bases in the middle. The CDR3 totals 12 residues. Here the CDR3 reads CASRRVADTQYF. The CDR3 DNA reads TGTGCCAGCAGGAGAGTTGCAGATACGCAGTATTTT.

The gene calls are TRBV30 and TRBJ1-1; maybe TRBD1 (5 bases). V was pared by 8 bases and J by 3 bases, with 16 bases between. This CDR3 contains 13 residues. Germline V gene data show CDR1 as GTSNPN and CDR2 as SVGIG (reference sequence). CDR3 sequence (DNA): TGTGCCCGTCGACTAGGGGTGGACACTGAAGCTTTCTTT. It specifies CARRLGVDTEAFF.

The chain is built from TRBV28 and TRBJ2-2; 10 bases match TRBD1. The CDR3 has 16 amino acids. In germline, CDR1 is MDHEN, CDR2 SYDVKM. V lost 4 bases and J lost 2; bases outside the gene matches: 4. The CDR3 here is CASSWDRGPNTGELFF. For the CDR3, the DNA is TGTGCCAGCAGTTGGGACAGGGGACCCAACACCGGGGAGCTGTTTTTT.

The chain carries TRBV5-1 and TRBJ2-1, with D possibly matching TRBD2 (5 bases). Germline CDR1 is SGHRS and CDR2 is YFSETQ. The CDR3 sequence is 15 residues long. V lost 9 bases, J lost 5 bases, and 21 bases lay in between. As DNA, the CDR3 is TGCGCCACTAATCTCGAAGAGGGCCCTCACAATGAGCAGTTCTTC. It is translated as CATNLEEGPHNEQFF. The entire variable domain, with the rest obtained from reference TRBV5-1 and TRBJ2-1, is as follows: KAGVTQTPRYLIKTRGQQVTLSCSPISGHRSVSWYQQTPGQGLQFLFEYFSETQRNKGNFPGRFSGRQFSNSRSEMNVSTLELGDSALYLCATNLEEGPHNEQFFGPGTRLTVL.

The genes are TRBV9 and TRBJ1-2; a weak D match, TRBD1 (5 bases). Germline CDR1 reads SGDLS; CDR2 reads YYNGEE. The CDR3 covers 15 residues. Trimming took 1 base from V and 8 from J, leaving 18 bases between them. The CDR3 loop is CASSVKDNLLEGYTF. The DNA for the CDR3 is TGTGCCAGCAGCGTAAAGGACAACCTTCTGGAAGGCTACACCTTC.

The chain uses TRBV30 and TRBJ2-5, with 13 bases lining up with TRBD2. The J segment lost 4 bases and the V segment lost 2 bases, leaving 7 bases of the junction unmatched. The CDR3 totals 16 residues. Germline lookup yields CDR1 GTSNPN and CDR2 SVGIG (reference sequence). The CDR3 loop reads CAWSSGGTSGTETQYF. The CDR3 DNA is TGTGCCTGGAGTTCTGGCGGGACTAGCGGGACAGAGACCCAGTACTTC. Full variable domain (outside the CDR3, taken from reference TRBV30 and TRBJ2-5): SQTIHQWPATLVQPVGSPLSLECTVEGTSNPNLYWYRQAAGRGLQLLFYSVGIGQISSEVPQNLSASRPQDRQFILSSKKLLLSDSGFYLCAWSSGGTSGTETQYFGPGTRLLVL.

The rearrangement joins TRBV6-5 to TRBJ1-2; 7 nucleotides agree with TRBD1. CDR3 size: 14 residues. Germline V gene sequence: CDR1 MNHEY, CDR2 SVGAGI. J was trimmed by 8 bases and V by 2 bases; bases with no gene match: 8. CDR3 sequence: CASSYMRGLGGYTF. In nucleotides, the CDR3 is TGTGCCAGCAGTTACATGAGGGGGCTGGGCGGCTACACCTTC.